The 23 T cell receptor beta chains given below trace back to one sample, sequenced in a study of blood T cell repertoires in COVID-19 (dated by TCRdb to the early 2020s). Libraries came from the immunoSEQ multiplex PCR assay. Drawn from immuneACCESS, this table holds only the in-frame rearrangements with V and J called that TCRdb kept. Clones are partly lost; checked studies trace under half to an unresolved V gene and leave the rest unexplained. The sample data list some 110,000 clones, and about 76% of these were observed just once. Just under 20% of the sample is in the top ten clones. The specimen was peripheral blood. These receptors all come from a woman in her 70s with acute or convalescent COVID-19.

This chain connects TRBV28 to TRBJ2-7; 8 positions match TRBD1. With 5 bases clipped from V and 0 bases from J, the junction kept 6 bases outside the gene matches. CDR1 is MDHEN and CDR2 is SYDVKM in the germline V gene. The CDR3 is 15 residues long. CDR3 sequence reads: CASSPTGASSYEQYF. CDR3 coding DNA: TGTGCCAGCAGTCCGACAGGGGCAAGCTCCTACGAGCAGTACTTC.

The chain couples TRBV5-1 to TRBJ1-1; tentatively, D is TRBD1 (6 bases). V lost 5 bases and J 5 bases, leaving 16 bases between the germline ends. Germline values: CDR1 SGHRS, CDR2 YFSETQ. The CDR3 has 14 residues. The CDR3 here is CASRSGEGRTEAFF. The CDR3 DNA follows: TGCGCCAGCAGATCAGGGGAAGGAAGGACTGAAGCTTTCTTT. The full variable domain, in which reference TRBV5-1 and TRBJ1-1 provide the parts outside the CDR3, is KAGVTQTPRYLIKTRGQQVTLSCSPISGHRSVSWYQQTPGQGLQFLFEYFSETQRNKGNFPGRFSGRQFSNSRSEMNVSTLELGDSALYLCASRSGEGRTEAFFGQGTRLTVV.

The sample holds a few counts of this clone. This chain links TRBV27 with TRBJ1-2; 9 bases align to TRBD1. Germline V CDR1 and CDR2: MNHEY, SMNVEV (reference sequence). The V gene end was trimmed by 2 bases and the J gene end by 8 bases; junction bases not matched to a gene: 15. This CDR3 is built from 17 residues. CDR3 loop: CASSLQRDRASGGGYTF. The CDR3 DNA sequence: TGTGCCAGCAGTTTACAAAGGGACAGGGCTTCTGGGGGAGGCTACACCTTC.

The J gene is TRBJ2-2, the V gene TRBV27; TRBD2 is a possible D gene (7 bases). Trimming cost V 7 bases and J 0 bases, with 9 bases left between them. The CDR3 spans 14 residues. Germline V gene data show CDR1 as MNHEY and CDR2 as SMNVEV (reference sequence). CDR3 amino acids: CASKGGANTGELFF. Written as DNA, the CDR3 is TGTGCCAGCAAGGGGGGGGCGAACACCGGGGAGCTGTTTTTT.

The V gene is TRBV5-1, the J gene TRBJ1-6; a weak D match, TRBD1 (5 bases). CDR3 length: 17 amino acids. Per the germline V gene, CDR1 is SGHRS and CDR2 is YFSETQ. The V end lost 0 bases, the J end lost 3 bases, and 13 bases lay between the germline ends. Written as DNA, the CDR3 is TGCGCCAGCAGCTTGGCAGGTCAGGGCAGCTATAATTCACCCCTCCACTTT. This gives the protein CASSLAGQGSYNSPLHF.

The CDR3 region has the DNA TGTGCCAGCAGCCAAAGGCTCAGGGACAGCCATGGCTACACCTTC. Translation gives CASSQRLRDSHGYTF. This chain connects TRBV3-1 (or the pseudogene TRBV3-2) to TRBJ1-2; 7 bases fit TRBD1. Germline assignment: CDR1 LGHDT and CDR2 YNNKEL (reference sequence). Losses at the gene ends were 2 bases for V and 6 bases for J; bases not matched to a gene: 9. The CDR3 totals 15 residues.

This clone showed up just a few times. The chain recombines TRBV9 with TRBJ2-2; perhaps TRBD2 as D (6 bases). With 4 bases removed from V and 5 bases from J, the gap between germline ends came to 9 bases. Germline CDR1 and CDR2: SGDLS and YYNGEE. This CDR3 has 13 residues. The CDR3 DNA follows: TGTGCCAGCAGCCGCGGGGTAACCGGGGAGCTGTTTTTT. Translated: CASSRGVTGELFF.

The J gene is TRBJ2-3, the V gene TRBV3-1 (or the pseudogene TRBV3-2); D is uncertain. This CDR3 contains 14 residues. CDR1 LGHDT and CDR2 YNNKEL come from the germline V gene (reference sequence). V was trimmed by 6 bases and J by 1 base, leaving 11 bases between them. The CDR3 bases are TGTGCCAGCAGTTTGCGGTTCGGCACAGATACGCAGTATTTT. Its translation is CASSLRFGTDTQYF.

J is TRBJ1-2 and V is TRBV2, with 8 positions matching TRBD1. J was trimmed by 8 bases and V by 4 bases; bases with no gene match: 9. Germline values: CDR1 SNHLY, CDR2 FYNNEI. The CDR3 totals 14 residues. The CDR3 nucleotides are TGTGCCAGCAGTGGATCAGACAGGGGCCTCGGCTACACCTTC. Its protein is CASSGSDRGLGYTF.

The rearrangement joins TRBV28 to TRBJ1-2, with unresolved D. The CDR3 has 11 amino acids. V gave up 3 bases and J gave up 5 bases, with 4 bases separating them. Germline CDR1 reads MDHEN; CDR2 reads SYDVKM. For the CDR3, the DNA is TGTGCCAGCAGTTTGAGGTATGGCTACACCTTC. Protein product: CASSLRYGYTF.

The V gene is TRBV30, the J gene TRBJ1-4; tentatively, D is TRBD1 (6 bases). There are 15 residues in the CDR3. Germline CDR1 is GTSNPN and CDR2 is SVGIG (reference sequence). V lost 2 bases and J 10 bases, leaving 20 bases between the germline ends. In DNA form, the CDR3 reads TGTGCCTGGAGTTCGCCCCTTCTACAGGGAAGAAAACTGTTTTTT. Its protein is CAWSSPLLQGRKLFF.

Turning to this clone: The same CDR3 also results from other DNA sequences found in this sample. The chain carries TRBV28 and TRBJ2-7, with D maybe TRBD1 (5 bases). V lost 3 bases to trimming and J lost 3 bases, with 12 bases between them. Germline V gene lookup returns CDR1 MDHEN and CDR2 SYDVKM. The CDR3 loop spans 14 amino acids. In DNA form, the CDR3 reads TGTGCCAGCAGTTTGTGGCAGGGTGGCTACGAGCAGTACTTC. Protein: CASSLWQGGYEQYF. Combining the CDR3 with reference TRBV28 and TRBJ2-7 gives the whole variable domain DVKVTQSSRYLVKRTGEKVFLECVQDMDHENMFWYRQDPGLGLRLIYFSYDVKMKEKGDIPEGYSVSREKKERFSLILESASTNQTSMYLCASSLWQGGYEQYFGPGTRLTVT.

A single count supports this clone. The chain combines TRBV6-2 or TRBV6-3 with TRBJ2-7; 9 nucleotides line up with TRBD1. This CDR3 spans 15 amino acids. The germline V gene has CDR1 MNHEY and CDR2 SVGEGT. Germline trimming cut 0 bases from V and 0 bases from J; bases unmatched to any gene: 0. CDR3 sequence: CASSYSTGGSYEQYF. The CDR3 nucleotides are TGTGCCAGCAGTTACTCGACAGGGGGCTCCTACGAGCAGTACTTC.

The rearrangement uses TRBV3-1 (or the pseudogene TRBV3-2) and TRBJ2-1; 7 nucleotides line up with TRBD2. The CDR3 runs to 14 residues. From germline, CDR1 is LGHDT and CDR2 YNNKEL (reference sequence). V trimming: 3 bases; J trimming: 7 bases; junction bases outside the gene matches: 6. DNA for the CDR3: TGTGCCAGCAGCCAGAGGCGGGGGAGGAATGAGCAGTTCTTC. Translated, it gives CASSQRRGRNEQFF.

Here the CDR3 DNA reads TGTGCCAGCAGTGCCCCCGGGGGGAACACTGAAGCTTTCTTT. This gives the protein CASSAPGGNTEAFF. The rearrangement uses TRBV28 and TRBJ1-1, with D possibly matching TRBD1 (5 bases). The CDR3 has 14 amino acids. Deletions cut 5 bases from V and 1 base from J, with 11 bases between. Germline CDR1 reads MDHEN; CDR2 reads SYDVKM.

In DNA, the CDR3 is TGCGCCAGCAGCTTGCCGGGATTAAACACTGAAGCTTTCTTT. Protein: CASSLPGLNTEAFF. The chain is built from TRBV5-1 and TRBJ1-1; the D is unclear. Trimming stripped 1 base from V and 2 bases from J, with 9 bases between. CDR1 SGHRS and CDR2 YFSETQ come from the germline V gene. This CDR3 is built from 14 residues.

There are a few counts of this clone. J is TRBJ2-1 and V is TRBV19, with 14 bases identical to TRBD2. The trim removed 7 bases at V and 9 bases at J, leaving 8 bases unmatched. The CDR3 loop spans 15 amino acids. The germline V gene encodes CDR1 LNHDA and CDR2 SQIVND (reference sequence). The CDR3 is CASTRLAGGVTEQFF. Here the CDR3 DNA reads TGTGCCAGTACCCGACTAGCGGGGGGGGTCACTGAGCAGTTCTTC. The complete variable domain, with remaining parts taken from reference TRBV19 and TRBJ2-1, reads DGGITQSPKYLFRKEGQNVTLSCEQNLNHDAMYWYRQDPGQGLRLIYYSQIVNDFQKGDIAEGYSVSREKKESFPLTVTSAQKNPTAFYLCASTRLAGGVTEQFFGPGTRLTVL.

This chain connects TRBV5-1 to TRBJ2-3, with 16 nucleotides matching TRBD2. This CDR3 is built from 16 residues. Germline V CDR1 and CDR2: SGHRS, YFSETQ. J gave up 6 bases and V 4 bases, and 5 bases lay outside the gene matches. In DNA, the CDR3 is TGCGCCAGCAGCATCGGGACTAGCGGGGGGGCGGATACGCAGTATTTT. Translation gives CASSIGTSGGADTQYF.

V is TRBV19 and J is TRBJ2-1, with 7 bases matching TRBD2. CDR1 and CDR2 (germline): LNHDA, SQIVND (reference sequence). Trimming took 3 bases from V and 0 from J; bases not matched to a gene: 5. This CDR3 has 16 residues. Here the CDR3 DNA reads TGTGCCAGTAGTATTTGGCGGGGGAGCTCCTACAATGAGCAGTTCTTC. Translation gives CASSIWRGSSYNEQFF.

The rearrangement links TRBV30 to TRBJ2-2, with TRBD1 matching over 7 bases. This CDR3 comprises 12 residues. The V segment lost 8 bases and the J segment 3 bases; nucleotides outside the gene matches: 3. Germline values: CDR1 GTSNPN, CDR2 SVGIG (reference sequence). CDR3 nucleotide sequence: TGTGCCATTACAGGGGACACCGGGGAGCTGTTTTTT. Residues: CAITGDTGELFF.

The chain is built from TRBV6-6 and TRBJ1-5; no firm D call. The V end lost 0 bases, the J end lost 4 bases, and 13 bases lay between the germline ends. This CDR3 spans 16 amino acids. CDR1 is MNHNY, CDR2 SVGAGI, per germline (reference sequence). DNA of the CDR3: TGTGCCAGCAGTTACTCGGTTAGCCAATCTAATCAGCCCCAGCATTTT. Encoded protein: CASSYSVSQSNQPQHF.

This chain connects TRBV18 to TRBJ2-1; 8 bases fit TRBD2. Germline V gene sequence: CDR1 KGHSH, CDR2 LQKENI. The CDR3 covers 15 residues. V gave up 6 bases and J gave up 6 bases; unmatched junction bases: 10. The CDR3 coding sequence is TGTGCCAGCTCCCGGGAGGGATCGGGTGCCAATGAGCAGTTCTTC. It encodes CASSREGSGANEQFF.

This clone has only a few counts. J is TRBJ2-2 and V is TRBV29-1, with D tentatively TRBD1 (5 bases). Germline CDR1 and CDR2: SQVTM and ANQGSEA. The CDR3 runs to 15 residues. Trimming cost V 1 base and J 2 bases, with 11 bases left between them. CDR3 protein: CSVEVRQGNTGELFF. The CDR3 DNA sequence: TGCAGCGTTGAAGTTCGGCAGGGAAACACCGGGGAGCTGTTTTTT.